This entry concerns a single T cell receptor (beta chain). Trimming took 2 bases from V and 1 from J, leaving 14 bases between them. The V gene's germline CDR1 is MNHEY and CDR2 SVGAGI. The CDR3 covers 16 residues. Per the original data handling: Estimated nucleated cell counts came from reference gene primer amplification. Sequencing used immunoSEQ multiplex PCR; TCRdb keeps in-frame clones, though not all of them. V, J and clone size derive from that table, while D and trimming were established from the DNA sequence. The sample has roughly 200,000 clones, roughly 80% seen once; the top ten hold roughly a tenth. These data belong to a study of blood T cell repertoires in COVID-19. Study context: Sites across the United States, Italy and Spain contributed samples from acute and convalescent COVID-19. The cDNA or gDNA used as material had been derived from T cells, B-cell-depleted T cells, or PBMCs.

This TCR came from a woman at least 80 years old with COVID-19, enrolled during active disease. The chain links TRBV6-5 to TRBJ1-1; possible D gene TRBD1, 6 bases. The specimen sequenced was peripheral blood. DNA of the CDR3: TGTGCCAGCAGTTACGGACAGCGTGTAAGGAACACTGAAGCTTTCTTT. Residues: CASSYGQRVRNTEAFF.